This TCR beta chain originates from a study of Tregs in tolerant kidney transplant recipients. Libraries were prepared by immunoSEQ multiplex PCR; TCRdb keeps only in-frame clonotypes and omits some of them. The repertoire holds 75,000 to 95,000 clones, with around nine tenths as singletons. The CDR3 is 17 residues long. V lost 3 bases to trimming and J lost 0 bases; unmatched junction nucleotides: 7. Germline CDR1 reads LNHNV; CDR2 reads YYDKDF (reference sequence). The clonotype was recovered from a human donor in good health. V gene TRBV15 combines with J gene TRBJ2-1; 8 bases match TRBD2. The sample taken for sequencing was CD8+ T cells from blood. CDR3 region: CATSSELAASSYNEQFF. CDR3 bases: TGTGCCACCAGCAGCGAACTAGCGGCTAGCTCCTACAATGAGCAGTTCTTC. The complete variable domain, with remaining parts taken from reference TRBV15 and TRBJ2-1, reads DAMVIQNPRYQVTQFGKPVTLSCSQTLNHNVMYWYQQKSSQAPKLLFHYYDKDFNNEADTPDNFQSRRPNTSFCFLDIRSPGLGDTAMYLCATSSELAASSYNEQFFGPGTRLTVL.